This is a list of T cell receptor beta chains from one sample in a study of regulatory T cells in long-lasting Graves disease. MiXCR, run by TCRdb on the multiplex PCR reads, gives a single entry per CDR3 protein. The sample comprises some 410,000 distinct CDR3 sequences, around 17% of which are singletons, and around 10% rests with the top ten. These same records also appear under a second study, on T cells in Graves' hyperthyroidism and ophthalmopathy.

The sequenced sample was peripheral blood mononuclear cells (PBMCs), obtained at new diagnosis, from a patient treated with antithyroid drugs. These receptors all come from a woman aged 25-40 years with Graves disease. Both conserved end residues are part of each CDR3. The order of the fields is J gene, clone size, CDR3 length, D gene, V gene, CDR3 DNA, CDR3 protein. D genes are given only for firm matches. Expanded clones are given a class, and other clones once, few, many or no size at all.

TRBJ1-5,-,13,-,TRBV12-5,TGTGCTAGTGGTTTGGCAACCGATCAGCCCCAGCATTTT,CASGLATDQPQHF
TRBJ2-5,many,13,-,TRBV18,TGTGCCAGCTCACCAAGCGTTAAAGAGACCCAGTACTTC,CASSPSVKETQYF
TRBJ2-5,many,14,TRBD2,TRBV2,TGTGCCAGCAGAGCTAGCGGGAGACAAGAGACCCAGTACTTC,CASRASGRQETQYF
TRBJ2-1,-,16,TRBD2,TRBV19,TGTGCCAGTAGTTCTCCCCCCAGCGGGAGCTACAATGAGCAGTTCTTC,CASSSPPSGSYNEQFF
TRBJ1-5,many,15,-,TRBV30,TGTGCCTGGAGTCCCCTGGGCAGCCTCAATCAGCCCCAGCATTTT,CAWSPLGSLNQPQHF
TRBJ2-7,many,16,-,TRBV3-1,TGTGCCAGCAGCCCCGGGTGGGGGTTTATCTCCTACGAGCAGTACTTC,CASSPGWGFISYEQYF
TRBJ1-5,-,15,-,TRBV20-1,TGCTGTGCTAGTAGGACGGTGGATAGCAATCAGCCCCAGCATTTT,CCASRTVDSNQPQHF
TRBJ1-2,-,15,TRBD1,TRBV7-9,TGTGCCAGCAGCTCCGGACAGGATATTTGGTATGGCTACACCTTC,CASSSGQDIWYGYTF
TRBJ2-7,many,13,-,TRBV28,TGTGCCAGCGGGGGGGGACAGAGATACGAGCAGTACTTC,CASGGGQRYEQYF
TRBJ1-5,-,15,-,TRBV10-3,TGTGCCATCAGTGATTATCAGGGGCCCAATCAGCCCCAGCATTTT,CAISDYQGPNQPQHF
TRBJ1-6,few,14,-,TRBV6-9,TGTGCCAGCAGTTACCGGGGGGCTAATTCACCCCTCCACTTT,CASSYRGANSPLHF
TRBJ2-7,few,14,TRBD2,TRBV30,TGTGCCTGGATAGCGGGTACGAACTCCTACGAGCAGTACTTC,CAWIAGTNSYEQYF
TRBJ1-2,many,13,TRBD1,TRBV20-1,TGCAGTGCTAGCCGGGACAGGACTTATGGCTACACCTTC,CSASRDRTYGYTF
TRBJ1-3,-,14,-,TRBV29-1,TGCAGCGTTGAAGATTGGCGCTCTGGAAACACCATATATTTT,CSVEDWRSGNTIYF
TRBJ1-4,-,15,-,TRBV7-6,TGTGCCAGCAGCCCCACCGGAAGGACTAATGAAAAACTGTTTTTT,CASSPTGRTNEKLFF
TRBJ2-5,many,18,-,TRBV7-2,TGTGCCAGCAGCCCCGACCTAGCAACGGGACGGGGAGGAGAGACCCAGTACTTC,CASSPDLATGRGGETQYF
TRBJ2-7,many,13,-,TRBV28,TGTGCCAGCAGTTTCGAAACAGGGTTCGAGCAGTACTTC,CASSFETGFEQYF
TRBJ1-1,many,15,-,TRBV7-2,TGTGCCAGCAGCTCCGGCGGGGTTGTGAACACTGAAGCTTTCTTT,CASSSGGVVNTEAFF
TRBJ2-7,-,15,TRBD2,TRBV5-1,TGCGCCAGCGGGCTAGCGGGAGCCCTCCCCTACGAGCAGTACTTC,CASGLAGALPYEQYF
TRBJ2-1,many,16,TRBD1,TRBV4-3,TGCGCCAGCAGCCAAGTGGGGGACAGCTCCTACAATGAGCAGTTCTTC,CASSQVGDSSYNEQFF
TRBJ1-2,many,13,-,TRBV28,TGTGCCAGCAGTCAGCCCGTGGGCTATGGCTACACCTTC,CASSQPVGYGYTF
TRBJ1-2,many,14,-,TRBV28,TGTGCCAGCAGTTTCGGGAAAGCTAACTATGGCTACACCTTC,CASSFGKANYGYTF
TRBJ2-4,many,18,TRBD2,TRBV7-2,TGTGCCAGCAGCTTAGTCAGGACTAGCGGGAGAGGGGACTACATTCAGTACTTC,CASSLVRTSGRGDYIQYF
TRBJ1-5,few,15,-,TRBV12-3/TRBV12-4,TGTGCCAGCAGTTTTTCAGGCGGACCAAATCAGCCCCAGCATTTT,CASSFSGGPNQPQHF
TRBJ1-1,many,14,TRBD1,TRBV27,TGTGCCAGCACAGGGGGGGTGAGCAACACTGAAGCTTTCTTT,CASTGGVSNTEAFF
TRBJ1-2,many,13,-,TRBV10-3,TGTGCCATCAGTGAGGCGGGGATGTATGGCTACACCTTC,CAISEAGMYGYTF
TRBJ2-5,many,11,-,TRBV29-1,TGCAGCGTTGAATTCTCGGAGACCCAGTACTTC,CSVEFSETQYF
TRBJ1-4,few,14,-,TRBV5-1,TGCGCCAGCAGCTTGTCCCAGCTTCGGGAAAAACTGTTTTTT,CASSLSQLREKLFF
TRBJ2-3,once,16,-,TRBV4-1,TGCGCCAGCAGCCAAGAACCGGGCCCGAGCACAGATACGCAGTATTTT,CASSQEPGPSTDTQYF
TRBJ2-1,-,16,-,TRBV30,TGTGCCTGGAACCCACAGGGTTTTTCAAGGTACAATGAGCAGTTCTTC,CAWNPQGFSRYNEQFF
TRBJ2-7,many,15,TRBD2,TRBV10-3,TGTGCCATCAGGGAGGGACTAGCGGGGGGCTACGAGCAGTACTTC,CAIREGLAGGYEQYF
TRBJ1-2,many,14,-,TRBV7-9,TGTGCCAGCAGCGTACAGACCCGAGGTTATGGCTACACCTTC,CASSVQTRGYGYTF
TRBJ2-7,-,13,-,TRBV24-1,TGTGCCACCAGTGATGCGGGACTCCCGGACCGGTACTTC,CATSDAGLPDRYF
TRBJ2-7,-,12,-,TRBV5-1,TGCGCCACCAGAGGTGTGGGACCTGAGCAGTACTTC,CATRGVGPEQYF
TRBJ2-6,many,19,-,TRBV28,TGTGCCAGCAGCCGCCCCCTACCAGGGGTAAGCCCTGGGGCCAACGTCCTGACTTTC,CASSRPLPGVSPGANVLTF
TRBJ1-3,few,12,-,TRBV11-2,TGTGCCAGCAGCCCCGAGCGGAACACCATATATTTT,CASSPERNTIYF
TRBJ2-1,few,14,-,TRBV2,TGTGCCAGGGGGGGACCAGCGAGGAGTAATGAGCAGTTCTTC,CARGGPARSNEQFF
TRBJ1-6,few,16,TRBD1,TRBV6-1,TGTGCCAGCAAAGGGGACAGGAGCTCCTATAATTCACCCCTCCACTTT,CASKGDRSSYNSPLHF
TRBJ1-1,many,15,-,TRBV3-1,TGTGCCAGCAGCCCACCTGGGGGGGAATCGACTGAAGCTTTCTTT,CASSPPGGESTEAFF
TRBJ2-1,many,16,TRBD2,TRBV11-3,TGTGCCAGCAGCAAAGGGACTAGCGGGAGGGTCGATGAGCAGTTCTTC,CASSKGTSGRVDEQFF
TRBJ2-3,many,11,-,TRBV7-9,TGTGCCAGCAGCTTAAACAATACGCAGTATTTT,CASSLNNTQYF
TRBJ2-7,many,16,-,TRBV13,TGTGCCAGCAGTTTTCAGGCGGGCCAGGGGTCCTACGAGCAGTACTTC,CASSFQAGQGSYEQYF
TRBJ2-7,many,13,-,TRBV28,TGTGCCAGCAGTCCTCCCGCGTACGGCCACCAAAGATTC,CASSPPAYGHQRF
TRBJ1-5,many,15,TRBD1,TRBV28,TGTGCCAGCAGCTTCACAGGGGGAGGCAATCAGCCCCAGCATTTT,CASSFTGGGNQPQHF
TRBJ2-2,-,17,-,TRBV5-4,TGTGCCAGCAGCTTGGGGGCCGGTAGCGGTAACACCGGGGAGCTGTTTTTT,CASSLGAGSGNTGELFF
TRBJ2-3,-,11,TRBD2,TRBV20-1,TGCAGTGCCCCGACTAGCGGTACGCAGTATTTT,CSAPTSGTQYF
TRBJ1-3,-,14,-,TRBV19,TGTGCCAGTAGTCCCCCGGCTCGTGGAAACACCATATATTTT,CASSPPARGNTIYF
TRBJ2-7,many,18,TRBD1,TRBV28,TGTGCCAGCAGTTTAGCCGGGACAGGGGCCTTGAGCTCCTACGAGCAGTACTTC,CASSLAGTGALSSYEQYF
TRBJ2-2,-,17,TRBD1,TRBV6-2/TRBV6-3,TGTGCCAGCAGTTACGTTCGGGACAGGCCTAACACCGGGGAGCTGGTTTTT,CASSYVRDRPNTGELVF
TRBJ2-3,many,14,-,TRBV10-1,TGCGCCAGCAGTGATAGCGGAGGCACAGATACGCAGTATTTT,CASSDSGGTDTQYF
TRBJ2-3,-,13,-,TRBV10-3,TGTGCCATCAAAAGGGGTCTCACAGATACGCAGTATTTT,CAIKRGLTDTQYF
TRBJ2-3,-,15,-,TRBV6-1,TGTGCCAGCAGTGAAAACGCGGGATCCCCAGATACGCAGTATTTT,CASSENAGSPDTQYF
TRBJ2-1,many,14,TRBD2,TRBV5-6,TGTGCCAGCATCCGACTAGCGGCCTACAATGAGCAGTTCTTC,CASIRLAAYNEQFF
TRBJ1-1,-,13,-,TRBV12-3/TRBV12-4,TGTGCCAGCAGTTTTGGGGGGCCGGAGGAAGCTTTCTTT,CASSFGGPEEAFF
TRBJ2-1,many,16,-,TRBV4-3,TGCGCCAGCAGCCAAGATTCGAGCGTAATCGACAATGAGCAGTTCTTC,CASSQDSSVIDNEQFF
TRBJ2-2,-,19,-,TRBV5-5,TGTGCCAGCAGCTTCTCCTCCCCATTTGTGGGAGGTGGTACCGGGGAGCTGTTTTTT,CASSFSSPFVGGGTGELFF
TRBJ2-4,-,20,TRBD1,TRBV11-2,TGTGCCAGCAGCTTTATTCAGGGGGCCGGTTCTAATCGAGCCAAAAACATTCAGTACTTC,CASSFIQGAGSNRAKNIQYF